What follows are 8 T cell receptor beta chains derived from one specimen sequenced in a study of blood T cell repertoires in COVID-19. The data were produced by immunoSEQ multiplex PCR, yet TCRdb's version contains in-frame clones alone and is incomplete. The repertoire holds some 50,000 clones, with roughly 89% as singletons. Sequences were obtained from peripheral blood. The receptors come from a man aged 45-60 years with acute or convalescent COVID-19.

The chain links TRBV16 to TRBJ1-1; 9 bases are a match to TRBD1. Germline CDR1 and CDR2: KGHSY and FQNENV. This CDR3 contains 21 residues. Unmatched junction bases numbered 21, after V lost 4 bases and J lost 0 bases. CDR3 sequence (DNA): TGTGCCAGCAGCCCATTGGGACAGGGCGCGCTAAGGGGCTTTATGAACACTGAAGCTTTCTTT. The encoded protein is CASSPLGQGALRGFMNTEAFF.

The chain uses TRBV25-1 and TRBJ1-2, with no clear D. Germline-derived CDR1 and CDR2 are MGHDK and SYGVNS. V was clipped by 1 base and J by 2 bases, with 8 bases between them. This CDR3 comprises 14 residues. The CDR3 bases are TGTGCCAGCAGTGAATTCAGTCAAAACTATGGCTACACCTTC. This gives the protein CASSEFSQNYGYTF.

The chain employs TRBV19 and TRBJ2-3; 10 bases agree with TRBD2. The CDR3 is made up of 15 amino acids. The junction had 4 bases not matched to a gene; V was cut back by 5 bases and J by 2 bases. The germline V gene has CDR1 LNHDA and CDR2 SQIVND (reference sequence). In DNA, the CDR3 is TGTGCCAGTAGTGTGGGACTAGCGTACACAGATACGCAGTATTTT. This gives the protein CASSVGLAYTDTQYF.

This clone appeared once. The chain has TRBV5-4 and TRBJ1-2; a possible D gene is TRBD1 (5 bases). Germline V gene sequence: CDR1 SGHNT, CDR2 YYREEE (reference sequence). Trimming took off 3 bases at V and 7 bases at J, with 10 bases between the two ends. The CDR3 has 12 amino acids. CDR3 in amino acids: CASSSNRRGYTF. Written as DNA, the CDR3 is TGTGCCAGCAGCTCCAACAGGCGTGGCTACACCTTC.

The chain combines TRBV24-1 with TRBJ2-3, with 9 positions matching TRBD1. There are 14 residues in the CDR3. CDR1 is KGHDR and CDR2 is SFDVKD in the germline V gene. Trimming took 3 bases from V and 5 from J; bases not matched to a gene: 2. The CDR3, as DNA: TGTGCCACCAGTGATCGGACAGGGGTAGATACGCAGTATTTT. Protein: CATSDRTGVDTQYF.

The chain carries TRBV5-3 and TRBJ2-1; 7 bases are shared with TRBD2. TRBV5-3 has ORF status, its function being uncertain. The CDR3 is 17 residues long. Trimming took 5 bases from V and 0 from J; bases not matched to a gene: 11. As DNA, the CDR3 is TGTGCCAGAAGTCCTAAACTAGCGCTCGTCTCCTACAATGAGCAGTTCTTC. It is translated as CARSPKLALVSYNEQFF.

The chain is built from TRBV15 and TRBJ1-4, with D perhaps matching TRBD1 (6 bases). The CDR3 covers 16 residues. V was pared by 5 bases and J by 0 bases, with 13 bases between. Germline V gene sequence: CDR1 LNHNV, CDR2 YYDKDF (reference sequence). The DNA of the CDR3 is TGTGCCACCAGCCCGGACAGTGAACCAACTAATGAAAAACTGTTTTTT. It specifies CATSPDSEPTNEKLFF.

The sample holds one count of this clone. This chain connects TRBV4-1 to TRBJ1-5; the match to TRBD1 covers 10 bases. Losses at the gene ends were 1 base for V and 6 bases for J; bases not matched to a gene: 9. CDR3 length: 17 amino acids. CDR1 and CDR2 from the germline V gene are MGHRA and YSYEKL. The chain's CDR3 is CASSQAGERTGGQPQHF. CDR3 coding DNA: TGCGCCAGCAGCCAAGCGGGTGAGAGGACAGGGGGTCAGCCCCAGCATTTT.